This section outlines one T cell receptor beta chain sequence together with its context. Its cognate antigen is unknown. TCRdb's copy holds only in-frame clones and misses some; the assay was immunoSEQ multiplex PCR. The sample yields 300,000 to 400,000 clones, about 91% seen once. This entry comes from a study of Ad26.COV2.S vaccination and SARS-CoV-2 variants. Points from the study as a whole: Analytic work on TCR breadth and depth might have understated the full extent of total T cell responses. Substantial post-vaccination breadth of spike-specific CD8+ and CD4+ T cell responses was reported. Placebo recipients and vaccine recipients were similar in non-spike TCR breadth.

This CDR3 is 17 amino acids long. Germline V gene lookup returns CDR1 MNHNS and CDR2 SASEGT. The germline V and J ends were trimmed by 2 bases and 0 bases, with 17 bases remaining between them. This sequence was found in a human donor who had recovered from COVID-19. Source: peripheral blood, taken after recovery from COVID-19. This chain joins TRBV6-1 and TRBJ2-7; tentatively, D is TRBD1 (5 bases). The CDR3 here is CASSESLGQAASYEQYF. The DNA for the CDR3 is TGTGCCAGCAGTGAATCATTGGGGCAGGCCGCCTCCTACGAGCAGTACTTC.